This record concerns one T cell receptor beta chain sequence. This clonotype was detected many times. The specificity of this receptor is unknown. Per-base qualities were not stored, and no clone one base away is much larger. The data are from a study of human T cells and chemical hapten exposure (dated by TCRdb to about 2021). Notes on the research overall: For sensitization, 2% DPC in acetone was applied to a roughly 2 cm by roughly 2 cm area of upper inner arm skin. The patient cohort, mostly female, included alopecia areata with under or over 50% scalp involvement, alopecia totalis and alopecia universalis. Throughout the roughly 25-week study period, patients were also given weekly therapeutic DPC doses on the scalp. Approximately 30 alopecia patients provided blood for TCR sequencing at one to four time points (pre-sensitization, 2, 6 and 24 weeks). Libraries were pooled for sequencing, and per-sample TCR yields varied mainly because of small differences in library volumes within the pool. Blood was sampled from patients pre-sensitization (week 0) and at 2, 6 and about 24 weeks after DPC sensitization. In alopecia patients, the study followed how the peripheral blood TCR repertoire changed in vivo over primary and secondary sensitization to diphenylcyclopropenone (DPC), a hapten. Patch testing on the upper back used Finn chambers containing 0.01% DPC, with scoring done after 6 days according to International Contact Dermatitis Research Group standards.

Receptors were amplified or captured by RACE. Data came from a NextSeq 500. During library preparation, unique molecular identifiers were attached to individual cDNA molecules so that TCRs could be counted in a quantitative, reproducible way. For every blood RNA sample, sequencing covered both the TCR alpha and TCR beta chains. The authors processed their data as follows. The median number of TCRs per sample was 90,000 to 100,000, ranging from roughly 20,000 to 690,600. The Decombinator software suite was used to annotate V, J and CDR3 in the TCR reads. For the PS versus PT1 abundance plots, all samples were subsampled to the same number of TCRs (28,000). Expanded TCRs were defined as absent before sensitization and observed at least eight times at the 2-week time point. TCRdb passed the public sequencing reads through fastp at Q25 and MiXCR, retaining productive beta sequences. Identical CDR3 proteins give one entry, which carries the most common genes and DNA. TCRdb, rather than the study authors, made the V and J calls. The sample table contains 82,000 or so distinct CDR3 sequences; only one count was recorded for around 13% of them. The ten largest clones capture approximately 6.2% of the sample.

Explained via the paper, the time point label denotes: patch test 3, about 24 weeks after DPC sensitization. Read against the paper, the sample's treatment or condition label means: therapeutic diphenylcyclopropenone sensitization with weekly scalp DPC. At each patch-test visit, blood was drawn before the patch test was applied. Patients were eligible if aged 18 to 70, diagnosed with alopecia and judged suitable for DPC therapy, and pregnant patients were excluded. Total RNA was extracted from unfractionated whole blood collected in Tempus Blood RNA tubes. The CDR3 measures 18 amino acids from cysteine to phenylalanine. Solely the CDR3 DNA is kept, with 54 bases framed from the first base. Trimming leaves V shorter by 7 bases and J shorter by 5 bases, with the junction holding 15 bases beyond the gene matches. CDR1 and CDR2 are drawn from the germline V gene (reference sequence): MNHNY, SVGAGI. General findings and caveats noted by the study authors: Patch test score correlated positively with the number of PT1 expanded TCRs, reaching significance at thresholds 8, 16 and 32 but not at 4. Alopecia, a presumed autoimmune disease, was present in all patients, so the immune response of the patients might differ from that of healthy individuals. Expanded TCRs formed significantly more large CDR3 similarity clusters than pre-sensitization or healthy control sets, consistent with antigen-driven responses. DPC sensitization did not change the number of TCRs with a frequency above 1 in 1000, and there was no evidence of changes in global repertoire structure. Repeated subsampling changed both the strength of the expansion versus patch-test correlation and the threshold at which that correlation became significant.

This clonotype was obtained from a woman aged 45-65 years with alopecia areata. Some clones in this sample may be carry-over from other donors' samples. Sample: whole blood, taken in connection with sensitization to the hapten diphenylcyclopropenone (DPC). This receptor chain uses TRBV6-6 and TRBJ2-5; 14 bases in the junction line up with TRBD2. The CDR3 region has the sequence CASTREAGLAGVSETQYF. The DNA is TGTGCCAGCACTAGAGAGGCGGGACTAGCGGGAGTGAGTGAGACCCAGTACTTC.